This T cell receptor (beta chain) was captured by sequencing in a study of CD8+CD57+ T cells in acquired aplastic anemia (dated by TCRdb to the late 2010s). In the study overall: DNA extracted from sorted CD4+ and CD8+ cells had a mean of roughly 3.4 ug, with a range of 0.2 to 27.4 ug. For healthy donor samples, the average read count was around 10 million for CD4+ cells and 11.0 million for CD8+ cells. Overall study outcomes, separate from this receptor: About 30 CD8+ CDR3 sequences were found to be shared between patients and controls, but these sequences appeared to be highly expressed in patients and within the immunodominant clones of the patients. Patients and healthy controls showed no significant difference in CD8+ Simpson's diversity (P=0.060).

Remarks on this clonotype: Which antigen it targets is not known. No base quality values were provided; no much bigger clone lies one nucleotide off.

V lost 3 bases and J lost 5 bases; the stretch between them is 10 bases long. The CDR3 starts with the cysteine, ends with the phenylalanine, and has 12 residues. Solely the CDR3 DNA is kept, with 36 bases framed from the first base. CDR1 and CDR2, per the germline V gene (reference sequence), are DFQATT and SNEGSKA. TCR repertoires of sorted CD4+ and CD8+ blood T cells from severe aplastic anemia patients and healthy subjects were deep-sequenced in the study. Ficoll-Paque density gradient centrifugation was used to isolate peripheral blood mononuclear cells. CD4+ and CD8+ T cells were sorted by FACS or magnetic beads before DNA extraction. Genomic DNA served as template for TCR beta VDJ combination and CDR3 sequence profiling. TCR repertoire sequencing was run on an Illumina HiSeq 2000. In the authors' own workflow: TRBV/TRBJ rearrangement plots, CDR3 size and DJ length profiles, and Simpson's diversity index were used to assess repertoires. The most abundant DNA sequence in the deep sequencing data was defined as the immunodominant clone. CDR3 amino acid sequences were screened for sharing across subjects and were compared with published repertoires and the VDJdb database. Clones were called with MiXCR by TCRdb after fastp trimmed the public reads at Q25, and only in-frame beta chains were retained. Rows are combined by CDR3 protein, so each entry shows the most common genes and DNA. The V and J calls, along with clone size, are taken from TCRdb and not from the paper's own processing. Recorded for this sample are around 170,000 distinct CDR3 sequences; just under 65% of them occurred a single time. The ten largest clones represent about 41% of the sample.

The sequence was obtained from a human donor in good health. The sequencing sample was made of sorted CD4+, CD8+, or CD8+CD57+ T cells (not recorded which) from PBMCs. Recombination connected TRBV20-1 to TRBJ1-1; the D gene is perhaps TRBD1, on 5 matching bases. CDR3 region: CSASVGGTEAFF. The nucleotide sequence is TGCAGTGCTAGTGTGGGGGGGACTGAAGCTTTCTTT.